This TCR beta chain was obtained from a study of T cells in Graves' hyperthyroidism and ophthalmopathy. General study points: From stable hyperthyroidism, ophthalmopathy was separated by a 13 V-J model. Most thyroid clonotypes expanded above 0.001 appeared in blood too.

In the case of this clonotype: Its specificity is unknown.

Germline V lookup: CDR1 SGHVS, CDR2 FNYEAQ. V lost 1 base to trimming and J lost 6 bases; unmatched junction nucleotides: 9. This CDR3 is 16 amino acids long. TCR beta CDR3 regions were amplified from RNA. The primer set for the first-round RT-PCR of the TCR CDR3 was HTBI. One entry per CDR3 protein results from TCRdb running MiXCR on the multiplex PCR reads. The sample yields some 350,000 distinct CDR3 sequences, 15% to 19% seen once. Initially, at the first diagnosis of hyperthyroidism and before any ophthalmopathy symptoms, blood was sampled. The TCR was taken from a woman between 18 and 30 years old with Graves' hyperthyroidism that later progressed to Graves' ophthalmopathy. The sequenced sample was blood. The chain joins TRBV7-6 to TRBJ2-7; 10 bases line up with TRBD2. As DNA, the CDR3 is TGTGCCAGCAGCTTAGTTCCTAGCGGGAGTCGAAGCGAGCAGTACTTC. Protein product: CASSLVPSGSRSEQYF.